This T cell receptor (beta chain) was obtained from a study of blood T cell repertoires in COVID-19. Overall study context: PBMCs, B-cell-depleted T cells, or T cells were the source of the cDNA or gDNA that made up the material.

This CDR3 region has 18 residues. Germline V gives CDR1 LNHDA, CDR2 SQIVND (reference sequence). V gave up 3 bases and J gave up 0 bases, with 15 bases separating them. Sequencing used immunoSEQ multiplex PCR; TCRdb keeps in-frame clones, though not all of them. The sample shows 180,000 or so clones, over 75% of them seen only once. Across roughly 25 US areas, participants ranged in age from about 18 to 100 years. The clonotype comes from a man aged 45-65 years who had recovered from COVID-19. Sequenced input: PBMCs or T cells enriched from blood (not recorded which). The J gene is TRBJ2-6, the V gene TRBV19, with a possible D match to TRBD1 (5 bases). CDR3 loop: CASSMVGFGHSGANVLTF. The CDR3 DNA is TGTGCCAGTAGTATGGTGGGATTTGGACACTCTGGGGCCAACGTCCTGACTTTC.